This entry lists 27 T cell receptor beta chains sequenced from one sample in a study of beta chain features in type 1 diabetes. Since all of the isolated RNA was reverse transcribed, expressed TCRB transcripts were what got sequenced. Profiling relied on immunoSEQ multiplex PCR, and the TCRdb table lists in-frame clones only, not all of them. The sample lists a few hundred thousand clones, approximately 31% occurring once. Material: naive CD4+ T cells from blood. These receptors came from a man aged 18 to 35 in good health.

This chain links TRBV5-1 with TRBJ2-1; TRBD1 aligns across 12 bases. The CDR3 loop spans 17 amino acids. CDR1 and CDR2 from the germline V gene are SGHRS and YFSETQ. The junction had 9 bases not matched to a gene; V was cut back by 0 bases and J by 8 bases. The CDR3 is CASSLAIGTGGWDEQFF. The CDR3 DNA is TGCGCCAGCAGCTTGGCCATAGGGACAGGGGGCTGGGATGAGCAGTTCTTC.

The rearrangement links TRBV7-2 to TRBJ2-5, with 10 bases identical to TRBD2. V lost 3 bases and J lost 6; bases outside the gene matches: 7. This CDR3 is 15 amino acids long. Germline-derived CDR1 and CDR2 are SGHTA and FQGNSA. The CDR3 sequence: CASSFPGLARKTQYF. In DNA, the CDR3 is TGTGCCAGCAGCTTCCCGGGACTAGCGCGAAAGACCCAGTACTTC.

V is TRBV7-2 and J is TRBJ2-1, with a tentative D call TRBD2 (5 bases). Trimming removed 6 bases from V and 9 bases from J, with 21 bases in between. This CDR3 spans 15 amino acids. Germline V lookup: CDR1 SGHTA, CDR2 FQGNSA. In nucleotides, the CDR3 is TGTGCCAGCAGTGGTGGGAGCTCGCCTTTCGGTGAGCAGTTCTTC. It yields the protein CASSGGSSPFGEQFF.

The J gene is TRBJ2-1, the V gene TRBV2; D unclear. Germline V gene data show CDR1 as SNHLY and CDR2 as FYNNEI. This CDR3 is 12 amino acids long. The ends were cut back, 3 bases at V and 8 bases at J, with 8 bases in the middle. For the CDR3, the DNA is TGTGCCAGCAGTGATCTCACCCATGAGCAGTTCTTC. Its protein product is CASSDLTHEQFF.

This clone was seen once. The identical CDR3 is also encoded by other nucleotide sequences in the sample. This chain joins TRBV7-2 and TRBJ2-3; possible D gene TRBD2, 6 bases. Trimming cost V 0 bases and J 0 bases, with 7 bases left between them. Germline CDR1 SGHTA, CDR2 FQGNSA. The CDR3 loop spans 15 amino acids. Here the CDR3 reads CASSLASGSTDTQYF. CDR3 in DNA: TGTGCCAGCAGCTTAGCTAGCGGAAGCACAGATACGCAGTATTTT.

This clone was seen only a few times. The chain has TRBV2 and TRBJ1-1; D might be TRBD1 (6 bases). CDR1 SNHLY and CDR2 FYNNEI come from the germline V gene. V shed 6 bases and J shed 3 bases, with 11 bases lying between them. The CDR3 has 13 residues. In nucleotides, the CDR3 is TGTGCCAGCAGGGACAGAGAGGACACTGAAGCTTTCTTT. This encodes CASRDREDTEAFF.

This clone was detected only a few times. The J gene is TRBJ2-5, the V gene TRBV4-3; TRBD1 matches at 8 bases. Germline values: CDR1 LGHNA, CDR2 YSLEER. This CDR3 spans 13 amino acids. The junction had 3 bases not matched to a gene; V was cut back by 1 base and J by 8 bases. The CDR3 nucleotides read TGCGCCAGCAGCCAAGGACAGGGGTCCACCCAGTACTTC. Its translation: CASSQGQGSTQYF.

The V gene is TRBV5-4, the J gene TRBJ1-2; D not certain. Germline lookup yields CDR1 SGHNT and CDR2 YYREEE (reference sequence). V lost 5 bases and J 3 bases, leaving 5 bases between the germline ends. The CDR3 loop spans 11 amino acids. CDR3 loop: CASSNYYGYTF. In DNA form, the CDR3 reads TGTGCCAGCAGTAACTACTATGGCTACACCTTC.

This clone was found a few times. The chain carries TRBV6-5 and TRBJ2-7; TRBD2 matches 7 bases. Germline loops: CDR1 MNHEY, CDR2 SVGAGI. Trimming cost V 6 bases and J 5 bases; bases outside gene matches: 10. This CDR3 spans 14 amino acids. The CDR3 sequence: CASSLSGILNEQYF. CDR3 coding DNA: TGTGCCAGCAGCCTGAGCGGGATTCTCAACGAGCAGTACTTC.

This chain links TRBV30 with TRBJ1-5; the match to TRBD1 covers 10 bases. V was clipped by 3 bases and J by 7 bases; unmatched bases: 6. CDR3 length: 14 residues. Germline V lookup: CDR1 GTSNPN, CDR2 SVGIG (reference sequence). CDR3 region: CAWSDQTGGQPQHF. As DNA, the CDR3 is TGTGCCTGGAGCGATCAGACAGGGGGCCAGCCCCAGCATTTT.

The V call is TRBV11-3, the J call TRBJ2-1; 7 bases fit TRBD2. Germline assignment: CDR1 SGHNT and CDR2 YENEEA. V gave up 5 bases and J gave up 3 bases; unmatched junction bases: 10. CDR3 length: 16 residues. The CDR3 DNA follows: TGTGCCAGCAGCCCACGAGGGAGGGCCAGCTACAATGAGCAGTTCTTC. Amino acid sequence: CASSPRGRASYNEQFF. Together with reference TRBV11-3 and TRBJ2-1, the CDR3 gives the full variable domain: EAGVVQSPRYKIIEKKQPVAFWCNPISGHNTLYWYLQNLGQGPELLIRYENEEAVDDSQLPKDRFSAERLKGVDSTLKIQPAELGDSAVYLCASSPRGRASYNEQFFGPGTRLTVL.

The CDR3 is CASSPAATGVEAFF. As DNA, the CDR3 is TGTGCCAGCAGCCCCGCCGCGACAGGGGTGGAAGCTTTCTTT. The chain links TRBV9 to TRBJ1-1; 8 nucleotides match TRBD1. CDR1 is SGDLS, CDR2 YYNGEE, per germline. Losses at the gene ends were 4 bases for V and 8 bases for J; bases not matched to a gene: 10. The CDR3 sequence is 14 residues long.

This clone has more than one count but fewer than ten. V is TRBV4-1 and J is TRBJ1-2; possible D gene TRBD1, 5 bases. Trimming shortened V by 1 base and J by 4 bases, and 10 bases separated the two germline ends. CDR3 length equals 14 residues. Germline lookup yields CDR1 MGHRA and CDR2 YSYEKL. This chain's CDR3 is CASSQGWDLYGYTF. As DNA, the CDR3 is TGCGCCAGCAGCCAAGGGTGGGACCTCTATGGCTACACCTTC.

This chain joins TRBV9 and TRBJ2-3; TRBD2 matches 10 bases. Per germline, CDR1 SGDLS and CDR2 YYNGEE. The junction had 12 bases not matched to a gene; V was cut back by 0 bases and J by 5 bases. The CDR3 consists of 18 residues. The CDR3: CASSVAPTSGRGKDTQYF. The DNA of the CDR3 is TGTGCCAGCAGCGTAGCCCCGACAAGCGGGAGGGGTAAAGATACGCAGTATTTT. The whole variable domain, remainder taken from reference TRBV9 and TRBJ2-3, is DSGVTQTPKHLITATGQRVTLRCSPRSGDLSVYWYQQSLDQGLQFLIQYYNGEERAKGNILERFSAQQFPDLHSELNLSSLELGDSALYFCASSVAPTSGRGKDTQYFGPGTRLTVL.

This clone turned up a few times. This chain uses TRBV30 with TRBJ1-4; 8 bases match TRBD1. This CDR3 region has 14 residues. The V segment lost 0 bases and the J segment 6 bases; nucleotides outside the gene matches: 3. Per the germline V gene, CDR1 is GTSNPN and CDR2 is SVGIG (reference sequence). This CDR3 is CAWSVTGVDEKLFF. In DNA, the CDR3 is TGTGCCTGGAGTGTGACAGGGGTTGATGAAAAACTGTTTTTT.

The rearrangement links TRBV30 to TRBJ2-7, with 7 bases that match TRBD2. V lost 3 bases, J lost 6 bases, and 11 bases stayed unmatched. CDR1 GTSNPN and CDR2 SVGIG come from the germline V gene (reference sequence). The CDR3 covers 14 residues. CDR3 nucleotide sequence: TGTGCCTGGAGCATAGGCGGGGGTTTAGGCGAGCAGTACTTC. It is translated as CAWSIGGGLGEQYF.

This clone was seen a few times. The V and J genes are TRBV29-1 and TRBJ1-2; a possible D gene is TRBD1 (5 bases). This CDR3 has 14 amino acids. CDR1 and CDR2 from the germline V gene are SQVTM and ANQGSEA. V lost 1 base to trimming and J lost 0 bases, with 9 bases between them. The CDR3 is CSVEARGSNYGYTF. CDR3 coding DNA: TGCAGCGTTGAAGCGAGGGGATCTAACTATGGCTACACCTTC.

This clone was observed a few times. The rearrangement joins TRBV29-1 to TRBJ2-1, with no clear D. CDR1 is SQVTM, CDR2 ANQGSEA, per germline. The CDR3 covers 12 residues. Trimming took 5 bases from V and 5 from J, leaving 10 bases between them. CDR3 coding DNA: TGCAGCGTTCGGCCCGTTAACAATGAGCAGTTCTTC. Amino acids: CSVRPVNNEQFF.

CDR3 sequence (DNA): TGTGCCAGCAGGGAGGCAACCGCAATCCACGAGCAGTACTTC. The encoded protein is CASREATAIHEQYF. The chain uses TRBV6-5 and TRBJ2-7; TRBD2 is a possible D gene (5 bases). With 6 bases removed from V and 5 bases from J, the gap between germline ends came to 17 bases. The CDR3 is 14 residues long. Germline V gene lookup returns CDR1 MNHEY and CDR2 SVGAGI.

V is TRBV2 and J is TRBJ1-2; unclear D gene. This CDR3 contains 17 residues. Trimming took 3 bases from V and 2 from J, leaving 19 bases between them. Germline V gives CDR1 SNHLY, CDR2 FYNNEI. The CDR3 region is CASSDGGEVRKNYGYTF. CDR3 nucleotides: TGTGCCAGCAGTGACGGCGGAGAAGTACGAAAGAACTATGGCTACACCTTC.

This clone has more than one count but fewer than ten. This chain uses TRBV2 with TRBJ2-7, with 7 bases that match TRBD1. The CDR3 runs to 13 residues. V shed 7 bases, J shed 4 bases, and the junction held 7 bases outside the gene matches. Per the germline V gene, CDR1 is SNHLY and CDR2 is FYNNEI. CDR3 protein: CASTGQARYEQYF. The CDR3 DNA is TGTGCCAGCACCGGACAGGCAAGATACGAGCAGTACTTC.

V gene TRBV2 combines with J gene TRBJ1-5; TRBD1 matches 9 bases. CDR1 and CDR2 (germline): SNHLY, FYNNEI. V trimming: 5 bases; J trimming: 0 bases; junction bases outside the gene matches: 8. This CDR3 has 17 amino acids. CDR3 nucleotide sequence: TGTGCCAGCAGTCCCGGAACAGGGGGCTTTAGCAATCAGCCCCAGCATTTT. It is translated as CASSPGTGGFSNQPQHF.

J is TRBJ2-7 and V is TRBV5-5; D gene uncertain. Germline V gene lookup returns CDR1 SGHKS and CDR2 YYEKEE (reference sequence). The CDR3 extends over 16 amino acids. Trimming removed 0 bases at V and 1 base at J, with 14 bases between. The CDR3: CASSLGPLLHSYEQYF. The CDR3 coding sequence is TGTGCCAGCAGCTTGGGCCCACTCCTCCATTCCTACGAGCAGTACTTC. The full variable domain, in which reference TRBV5-5 and TRBJ2-7 provide the parts outside the CDR3, is DAGVTQSPTHLIKTRGQQVTLRCSPISGHKSVSWYQQVLGQGPQFIFQYYEKEERGRGNFPDRFSARQFPNYSSELNVNALLLGDSALYLCASSLGPLLHSYEQYFGPGTRLTVT.

The chain uses TRBV18 and TRBJ2-2, with D uncertain. CDR1 is KGHSH, CDR2 LQKENI, per germline. Trimming left V 3 bases short and J 6 bases short, with 11 bases between. The CDR3 is 14 residues long. CDR3 nucleotides: TGTGCCAGCTCACCTCCCAGTTGGCCCGGGGAGCTGTTTTTT. Amino acid sequence: CASSPPSWPGELFF.

The genes are TRBV29-1 and TRBJ1-2; D is undetermined. This CDR3 has 12 amino acids. Trimming removed 4 bases at V and 1 base at J, with 7 bases between. CDR1 and CDR2 (germline): SQVTM, ANQGSEA. CDR3 coding DNA: TGCAGCGTTGTACATGTTAACTATGGCTACACCTTC. It codes for CSVVHVNYGYTF.

The chain is built from TRBV30 and TRBJ1-1; TRBD1 agrees at 9 bases. This CDR3 has 12 amino acids. CDR1 and CDR2 from the germline V gene are GTSNPN and SVGIG (reference sequence). The junction had 4 bases not matched to a gene; V was cut back by 5 bases and J by 6 bases. CDR3 DNA sequence: TGTGCCTGGGGCGGGACAGGGCCTGAAGCTTTCTTT. Translation: CAWGGTGPEAFF.

This clone was seen a few times. V and J are TRBV4-3 and TRBJ2-1, with D possibly matching TRBD2 (6 bases). Germline values: CDR1 LGHNA, CDR2 YSLEER. The CDR3 spans 16 residues. V dropped 0 bases and J dropped 5 bases, with 14 bases sitting between them. DNA for the CDR3: TGCGCCAGCAGCCAAGAAGGCGGGGACGGTAACAATGAGCAGTTCTTC. It yields the protein CASSQEGGDGNNEQFF.